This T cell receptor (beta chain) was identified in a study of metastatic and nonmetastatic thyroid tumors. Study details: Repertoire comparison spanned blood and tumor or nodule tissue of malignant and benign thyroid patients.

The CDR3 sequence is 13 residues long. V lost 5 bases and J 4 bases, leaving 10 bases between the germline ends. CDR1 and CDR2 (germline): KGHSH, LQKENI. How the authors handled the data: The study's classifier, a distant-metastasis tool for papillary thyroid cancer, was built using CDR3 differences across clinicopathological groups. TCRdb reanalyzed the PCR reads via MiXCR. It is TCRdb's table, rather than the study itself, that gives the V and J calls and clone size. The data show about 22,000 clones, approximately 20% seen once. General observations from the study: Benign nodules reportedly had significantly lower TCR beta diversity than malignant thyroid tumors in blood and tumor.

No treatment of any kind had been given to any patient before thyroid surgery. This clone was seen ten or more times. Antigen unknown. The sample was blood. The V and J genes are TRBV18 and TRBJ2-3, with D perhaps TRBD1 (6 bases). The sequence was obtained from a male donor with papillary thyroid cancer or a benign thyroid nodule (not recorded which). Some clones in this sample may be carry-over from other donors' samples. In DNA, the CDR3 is TGTGCCAGCTCATCAGGGGTGGCAGATACGCAGTATTTT. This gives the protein CASSSGVADTQYF.